The next 21 T cell receptor beta chains were all read from a single sample in a study of T cell repertoires in cytomegalovirus infection. MiXCR, applied by TCRdb to the reads, yields one record per CDR3 protein. Of 250,000 to 300,000 distinct CDR3 sequences in the sample, about 26% were seen once. Sequencing was done on a sample of PBMCs. These receptor sequences come from a human donor in good health (CMV status not recorded). Some clones in this sample may be carry-over from other donors' samples.

The sample holds a few counts of this clonotype. The rearrangement joins TRBV15 to TRBJ2-7, with 12 bases identical to TRBD2. Germline CDR1 LNHNV, CDR2 YYDKDF (reference sequence). V lost 0 bases and J lost 0; bases outside the gene matches: 3. The CDR3 has 17 amino acids. For the CDR3, the DNA is TGTGCCACCAGCAGAGATCTGACTAGCGGGAGCTCCTACGAGCAGTACTTC. Protein sequence: CATSRDLTSGSSYEQYF.

The chain has TRBV29-1 and TRBJ2-1; D perhaps matches TRBD1 (6 bases). This CDR3 comprises 12 residues. Germline lookup yields CDR1 SQVTM and CDR2 ANQGSEA. V was clipped by 4 bases and J by 9 bases, with 13 bases between them. The CDR3 reads CSVARGLGEQFF. DNA for the CDR3: TGCAGCGTTGCCAGGGGCCTCGGTGAGCAGTTCTTC.

This clonotype was observed a few times. This chain links TRBV28 with TRBJ2-7; 10 positions agree with TRBD2. V lost 5 bases to trimming and J lost 12 bases; unmatched junction nucleotides: 7. The germline CDR1 and CDR2 sequences are MDHEN and SYDVKM. The CDR3 totals 12 residues. The CDR3 DNA follows: TGTGCCAGCAGTCCTCTAGCGGGAGAAGTGTACTTC. This gives the protein CASSPLAGEVYF. The whole variable domain, filled in from reference TRBV28 and TRBJ2-7, reads DVKVTQSSRYLVKRTGEKVFLECVQDMDHENMFWYRQDPGLGLRLIYFSYDVKMKEKGDIPEGYSVSREKKERFSLILESASTNQTSMYLCASSPLAGEVYFGPGTRLTVT.

This clonotype was recorded at least ten times. J is TRBJ1-5 and V is TRBV2, with 7 bases aligning to TRBD1. The V gene's germline CDR1 is SNHLY and CDR2 FYNNEI. Trimming at V came to 5 bases and at J to 5 bases, leaving 6 bases not matched to a gene. The CDR3 runs 14 residues. CDR3 coding DNA: TGTGCCAGCAGTAGACAGGGAACTTATCAGCCCCAGCATTTT. It codes for CASSRQGTYQPQHF.

The chain couples TRBV10-3 to TRBJ2-1; tentatively, D is TRBD1 or TRBD2 (6 bases each). The CDR3 covers 14 residues. Germline loops: CDR1 ENHRY, CDR2 SYGVKD. Trimming took 2 bases from V and 8 from J, leaving 13 bases between them. CDR3 in amino acids: CAISEPPGADEQFF. The CDR3 coding sequence is TGTGCCATCAGTGAGCCCCCGGGGGCAGATGAGCAGTTCTTC.

The chain uses TRBV28 and TRBJ2-7; TRBD2 aligns across 7 bases. V trimming: 3 bases; J trimming: 0 bases; junction bases outside the gene matches: 5. The CDR3 consists of 15 residues. CDR1 is MDHEN, CDR2 SYDVKM, per germline. The CDR3 bases are TGTGCCAGCAGTTTGGGACTAACCCTCTCCTACGAGCAGTACTTC. Its translation is CASSLGLTLSYEQYF.

This sequence joins TRBV5-1 and TRBJ2-2; no clear D gene. Germline V lookup: CDR1 SGHRS, CDR2 YFSETQ. This CDR3 is built from 15 residues. The V end lost 0 bases, the J end lost 1 base, and 7 bases lay between the germline ends. The CDR3 bases are TGCGCCAGCAGCTTGGCTGGGAAGAACACCGGGGAGCTGTTTTTT. It specifies CASSLAGKNTGELFF.

This clonotype was observed at least ten times. In DNA, the CDR3 is TGTGCCAGCCTAGGCGGGACAGGGTACACTGAAGCTTTCTTT. This sequence encodes CASLGGTGYTEAFF. V gene TRBV7-2 combines with J gene TRBJ1-1; the match to TRBD1 covers 9 bases. CDR3 length: 14 residues. Trimming took 8 bases from V and 3 from J; bases not matched to a gene: 7. Germline CDR1 is SGHTA and CDR2 is FQGNSA.

The chain couples TRBV6-1 to TRBJ1-2, with 7 positions matching TRBD1. The CDR3 is made up of 15 amino acids. V shed 9 bases, J shed 7 bases, and the junction held 17 bases outside the gene matches. Germline V lookup: CDR1 MNHNS, CDR2 SASEGT. In DNA form, the CDR3 reads TGTGCCAGTACTCCCGGACAGGTGGACCCCAGTGGCTACACCTTC. Translating it yields CASTPGQVDPSGYTF.

This clonotype has a handful of counts. This chain connects TRBV30 to TRBJ1-5; unclear D gene. Germline values: CDR1 GTSNPN, CDR2 SVGIG (reference sequence). CDR3 length: 14 residues. Trimming took 1 base from V and 4 from J, leaving 11 bases between them. The CDR3 reads CAWSATLNNQPQHF. CDR3 in DNA: TGTGCCTGGAGTGCCACTTTGAATAATCAGCCCCAGCATTTT.

Only a few counts were recorded for this clonotype. The chain couples TRBV28 to TRBJ2-3; D uncertain. CDR1 is MDHEN, CDR2 SYDVKM, per germline. The CDR3 covers 11 residues. Trimming removed 6 bases from V and 5 bases from J, with 6 bases in between. The CDR3 loop is CASSFRDTQYF. CDR3 bases: TGTGCCAGCAGCTTTAGAGATACGCAGTATTTT.

Note on this clonotype: A much larger clonotype is one base distant, so this may be a read error. This chain connects TRBV11-2 to TRBJ1-2; 9 positions agree with TRBD1. Germline loops: CDR1 SGHAT, CDR2 FQNNGV. The CDR3 runs to 14 residues. Trimming cost V 5 bases and J 2 bases; bases outside gene matches: 3. CDR3 in DNA: TGTGCCAGCAGCACCGGGACAGGGAACTATGGCTACACCTTC. Translated, it gives CASSTGTGNYGYTF.

This clonotype was recorded a few times. The V gene is TRBV5-1, the J gene TRBJ2-7; 8 bases agree with TRBD1. The V and J ends lost 4 bases and 5 bases, in that order; junction bases with no gene match: 8. The CDR3 extends over 14 amino acids. Germline values: CDR1 SGHRS, CDR2 YFSETQ. The CDR3 DNA sequence: TGCGCCAGCAGCAGCAGGACAGGGTTTCACGAGCAGTACTTC. It translates to CASSSRTGFHEQYF. The entire variable domain, with the rest obtained from reference TRBV5-1 and TRBJ2-7, is as follows: KAGVTQTPRYLIKTRGQQVTLSCSPISGHRSVSWYQQTPGQGLQFLFEYFSETQRNKGNFPGRFSGRQFSNSRSEMNVSTLELGDSALYLCASSSRTGFHEQYFGPGTRLTVT.

V gene TRBV20-1 combines with J gene TRBJ2-5, with D uncertain. The germline V gene encodes CDR1 DFQATT and CDR2 SNEGSKA (reference sequence). The CDR3 runs 12 residues. Trimming took off 4 bases at V and 2 bases at J, with 8 bases between the two ends. The CDR3 DNA follows: TGCAGTGCTAAGGGCCGTCAAGAGACCCAGTACTTC. It yields the protein CSAKGRQETQYF.

The sample holds many counts of this clonotype. The V and J genes are TRBV7-6 and TRBJ2-5; D perhaps matches TRBD2 (5 bases). With 7 bases removed from V and 2 bases from J, the gap between germline ends came to 17 bases. Germline CDR1 and CDR2: SGHVS and FNYEAQ. The CDR3 runs to 15 residues. This CDR3 reads CASTLASSPQETQYF. The DNA for the CDR3 is TGTGCCAGCACCCTCGCTAGCAGCCCTCAAGAGACCCAGTACTTC.

The chain has TRBV7-3 and TRBJ2-1; D is unclear. The CDR3 consists of 14 residues. The germline CDR1 and CDR2 sequences are SGHTA and FQGTGA. Trimming removed 2 bases at V and 7 bases at J, with 12 bases between. The chain's CDR3 is CASSLVGMENEQFF. The CDR3 DNA sequence: TGTGCCAGCAGCTTAGTGGGAATGGAGAATGAGCAGTTCTTC.

This clonotype turned up a few times. The CDR3 DNA follows: TGTGCCAGCAGCGTATCCAGGGGGGACCAAGAGACCCAGTACTTC. Translated, it gives CASSVSRGDQETQYF. The rearrangement uses TRBV9 and TRBJ2-5, with a possible D match to TRBD1 (7 bases). CDR1 is SGDLS and CDR2 is YYNGEE in the germline V gene. The germline V and J ends were trimmed by 1 base and 0 bases, with 10 bases remaining between them. CDR3 length: 15 residues.

This clonotype was seen at least ten times. The chain links TRBV7-2 to TRBJ2-5; TRBD1 agrees at 11 bases. Germline lookup yields CDR1 SGHTA and CDR2 FQGNSA. After removal of 2 bases from V and 5 bases from J, the junction contained 7 bases not matched to a gene. This CDR3 contains 16 residues. In DNA, the CDR3 is TGTGCCAGCAGCTTAAACCGGGACAGGGGGAGGGAGACCCAGTACTTC. It encodes CASSLNRDRGRETQYF.

The rearrangement uses TRBV19 and TRBJ2-7; possibly TRBD1 for D (6 bases). The ends were cut back, 1 base at V and 0 bases at J, with 10 bases in the middle. CDR3 length: 15 amino acids. CDR1 is LNHDA and CDR2 is SQIVND in the germline V gene (reference sequence). This CDR3 is CASSIGQASSYEQYF. Here the CDR3 DNA reads TGTGCCAGTAGTATAGGACAGGCGAGCTCCTACGAGCAGTACTTC.

This clonotype came up many times. The V gene is TRBV11-2, the J gene TRBJ2-2, with unresolved D. V gave up 5 bases and J gave up 8 bases, with 9 bases separating them. Germline V gene lookup returns CDR1 SGHAT and CDR2 FQNNGV. The CDR3 totals 12 residues. CDR3 sequence reads: CASSPGYGELFF. CDR3 coding DNA: TGTGCCAGCAGCCCCGGTTATGGGGAGCTGTTTTTT. Full variable domain (outside the CDR3, taken from reference TRBV11-2 and TRBJ2-2): EAGVAQSPRYKIIEKRQSVAFWCNPISGHATLYWYQQILGQGPKLLIQFQNNGVVDDSQLPKDRFSAERLKGVDSTLKIQPAKLEDSAVYLCASSPGYGELFFGEGSRLTVL.

This clonotype was observed a few times. The chain recombines TRBV7-2 with TRBJ2-5; D is possibly TRBD2 (6 bases). V lost 5 bases and J 5 bases, leaving 18 bases between the germline ends. Looked up from germline, CDR1 is SGHTA and CDR2 is FQGNSA. CDR3 length: 15 amino acids. CDR3: CASSPDGRTKETQYF. DNA of the CDR3: TGTGCCAGCAGCCCCGATGGGAGGACGAAGGAGACCCAGTACTTC.